This T cell receptor (beta chain) originates from a study of OX40 agonist ivuxolimab in advanced cancers. Study-level information: Patients assigned to dose escalation were diagnosed with hepatocellular carcinoma, melanoma, renal cell or head and neck cancer.

This CDR3 has 13 residues. V was shortened by 3 bases and J by 3 bases, with 9 bases between the two germline ends. Germline V gene lookup returns CDR1 MGHDK and CDR2 SYGVNS. Repertoires were generated with immunoSEQ multiplex PCR, while TCRdb's copy carries only in-frame clones and drops some. Of 40,000 to 50,000 clones listed, 85% were seen once; the top ten hold approximately 2.6%. Blood draws occurred at baseline, cycle 4 day 1, and cycle 7 day 1. Details on this clone: The target antigen is unknown.

Study-level points and caveats: At 0.1 to 3.0 mg/kg, clonal expansion of CD4+ and CD8+ blood T cells had occurred by week 6. Nonresponders included some who also had low normalized T-cell clonal expansion.

The sequencing used CD4+ or CD8+ T cells sorted from blood, collected in a trial of the OX40 agonist ivuxolimab. This rearrangement joins TRBV25-1 to TRBJ2-7; maybe TRBD2 (5 bases). The clonotype originates from an adult with an advanced solid tumor such as melanoma, head and neck, liver or kidney cancer. The CDR3 loop is CASSDPGVYEQYF. For the CDR3, the DNA is TGTGCCAGCAGTGACCCCGGGGTCTACGAGCAGTACTTC.